Given below is one T cell receptor (beta chain) in context. V shed 2 bases and J 2 bases; nucleotides not matched to a gene: 6. This CDR3 is 16 amino acids long. The germline CDR1 and CDR2 sequences are LGHNA and YNFKEQ. This record comes from a study of blood T cell repertoires in COVID-19. As originally analysed: Scientists estimated how many nucleated cells there were by amplifying reference gene primers. Libraries were prepared by immunoSEQ multiplex PCR; TCRdb keeps only in-frame clonotypes and omits some of them. For V, J and clone size, that table is used; D and trimming come from the DNA. The sample records about 240,000 clones, approximately 90% being singletons.

Sequenced material: PBMCs or T cells enriched from blood (not recorded which). The receptor was isolated from a woman aged 25 to 39 who had recovered from COVID-19. V gene TRBV4-2 combines with J gene TRBJ2-1, with 7 bases fitting TRBD1. The chain's CDR3 is CASSQRGRGTYNEQFF. In nucleotides, the CDR3 is TGTGCCAGCAGCCAAAGGGGGCGCGGCACCTACAATGAGCAGTTCTTC.